One TCR beta chain is described in this entry. The antigen is undetermined. The CDR3 runs 15 residues. V lost 5 bases, J lost 4 bases, and 9 bases stayed unmatched. The germline V gene has CDR1 SGHNT and CDR2 YYREEE (reference sequence). This specimen belongs to a study of T cell responses to AZD1222 COVID-19 vaccine. Assay: immunoSEQ multiplex PCR; the TCRdb copy retains only in-frame clones and omits some. The sample has some 120,000 clones; 88% are singletons. Regarding the study as a whole: Unmutated regions of variants are reportedly targeted by nearly half of spike-specific TCRs.

The source of this sequence is an adult who received the AZD1222 COVID-19 vaccine. V gene TRBV5-4 combines with J gene TRBJ2-1; 7 nucleotides align to TRBD2. Material: peripheral blood, obtained 28 days after the second AZD1222 dose. CDR3 in DNA: TGTGCCAGCAGTCGGACGGGACTAAGATACAATGAGCAGTTCTTC. Translated: CASSRTGLRYNEQFF.